The subject of this entry is one TCR beta chain. Its antigen is unidentified. This CDR3 contains 13 residues. The germline CDR1 and CDR2 sequences are LNHDA and SQIVND (reference sequence). V was clipped by 4 bases and J by 10 bases; unmatched bases: 3. The entry originates in a study of a mutant IDH1 vaccine in newly diagnosed glioma. The wider study: Patients had eight vaccinations, in weeks 1, 3, 5, 7, 11, 15, 19 and 23.

Data came from immunoSEQ multiplex PCR; TCRdb stores just in-frame clones and leaves some out. This sample carries 23,000 or so clones, approximately 79% of them seen once, and the ten largest clones take around 8%. Time point in this sample: week 11, during vaccination. Each vaccine dose was 300 ug of mutant IDH1 20-mer peptide, with topical imiquimod. This clonotype was obtained from a man aged 40-49 years with glioma. This sample comprised PBMCs, obtained from a glioma patient whose treatment included an IDH1 peptide vaccine. V usage is TRBV19 and J usage is TRBJ1-4; 10 nucleotides line up with TRBD1. The CDR3 loop is CASSKDRGLKLFF. The CDR3 DNA reads TGTGCCAGTAGTAAGGACAGGGGGTTAAAACTGTTTTTT.